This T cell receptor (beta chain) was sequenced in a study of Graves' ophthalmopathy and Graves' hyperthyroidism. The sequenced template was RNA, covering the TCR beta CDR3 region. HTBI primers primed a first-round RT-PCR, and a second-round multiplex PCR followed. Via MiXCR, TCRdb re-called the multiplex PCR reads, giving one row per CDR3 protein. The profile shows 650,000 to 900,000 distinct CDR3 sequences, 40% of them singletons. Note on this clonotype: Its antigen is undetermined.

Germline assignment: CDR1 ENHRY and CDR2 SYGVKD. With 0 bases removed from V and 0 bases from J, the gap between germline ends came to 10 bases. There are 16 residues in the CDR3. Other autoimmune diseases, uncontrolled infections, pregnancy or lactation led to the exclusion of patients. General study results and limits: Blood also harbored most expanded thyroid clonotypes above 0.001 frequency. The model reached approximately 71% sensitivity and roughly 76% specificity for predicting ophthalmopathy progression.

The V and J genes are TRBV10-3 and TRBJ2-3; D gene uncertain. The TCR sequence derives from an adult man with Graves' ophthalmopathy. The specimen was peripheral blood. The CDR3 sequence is CAISESKGISTDTQYF. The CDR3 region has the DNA TGTGCCATCAGTGAGTCCAAGGGAATTAGCACAGATACGCAGTATTTT.